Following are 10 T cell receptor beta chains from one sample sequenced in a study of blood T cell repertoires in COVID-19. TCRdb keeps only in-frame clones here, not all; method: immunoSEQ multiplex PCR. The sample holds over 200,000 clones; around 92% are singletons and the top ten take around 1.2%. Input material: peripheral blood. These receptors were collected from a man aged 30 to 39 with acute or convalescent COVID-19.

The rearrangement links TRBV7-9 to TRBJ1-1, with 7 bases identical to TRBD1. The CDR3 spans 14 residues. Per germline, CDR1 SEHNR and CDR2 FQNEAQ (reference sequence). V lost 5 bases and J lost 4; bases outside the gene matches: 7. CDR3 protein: CASSLTGMGTEAFF. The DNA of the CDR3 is TGTGCCAGCAGCCTGACAGGGATGGGCACTGAAGCTTTCTTT.

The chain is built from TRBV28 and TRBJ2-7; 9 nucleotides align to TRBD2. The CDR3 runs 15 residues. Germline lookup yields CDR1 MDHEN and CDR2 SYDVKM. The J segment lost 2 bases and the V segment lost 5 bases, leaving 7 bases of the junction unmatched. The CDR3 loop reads CASSASSGKTYEQYF. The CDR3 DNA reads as TGTGCCAGCAGTGCCTCTAGCGGGAAGACCTACGAGCAGTACTTC.

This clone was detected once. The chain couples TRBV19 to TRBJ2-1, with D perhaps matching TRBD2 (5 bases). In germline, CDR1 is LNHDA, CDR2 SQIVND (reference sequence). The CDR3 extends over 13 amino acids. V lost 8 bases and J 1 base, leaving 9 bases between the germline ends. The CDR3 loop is CASSRGSYNEQFF. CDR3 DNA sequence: TGTGCCAGTTCACGAGGGTCCTACAATGAGCAGTTCTTC. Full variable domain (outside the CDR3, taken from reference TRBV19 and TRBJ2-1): DGGITQSPKYLFRKEGQNVTLSCEQNLNHDAMYWYRQDPGQGLRLIYYSQIVNDFQKGDIAEGYSVSREKKESFPLTVTSAQKNPTAFYLCASSRGSYNEQFFGPGTRLTVL.

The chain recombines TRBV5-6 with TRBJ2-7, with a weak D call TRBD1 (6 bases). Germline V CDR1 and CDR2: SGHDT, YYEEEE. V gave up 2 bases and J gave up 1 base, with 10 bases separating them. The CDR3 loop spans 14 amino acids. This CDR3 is CASSLNTGSYEQYF. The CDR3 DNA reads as TGTGCCAGCAGCTTAAATACAGGGTCCTACGAGCAGTACTTC.

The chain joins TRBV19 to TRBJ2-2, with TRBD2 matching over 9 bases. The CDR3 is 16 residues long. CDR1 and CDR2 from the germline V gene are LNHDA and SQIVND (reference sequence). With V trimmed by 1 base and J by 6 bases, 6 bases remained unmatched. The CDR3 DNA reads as TGTGCCAGTAGTATAGGTGGCGGCGGGAGGGCCGGGGAGCTGTTTTTT. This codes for CASSIGGGGRAGELFF.

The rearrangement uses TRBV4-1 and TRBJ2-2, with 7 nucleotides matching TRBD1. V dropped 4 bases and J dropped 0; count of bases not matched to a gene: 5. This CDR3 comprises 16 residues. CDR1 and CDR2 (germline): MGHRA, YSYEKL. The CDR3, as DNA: TGCGCCAGCAGCCGGACCGGGACAGCGAACACCGGGGAGCTGTTTTTT. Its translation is CASSRTGTANTGELFF.

The CDR3 spells CASSRNTGTSGSTGEQYF. For the CDR3, the DNA is TGCGCCAGCAGCCGCAATACCGGGACTAGCGGGTCCACGGGTGAGCAGTACTTC. The gene calls are TRBV4-1 and TRBJ2-7, with TRBD2 matching 12 bases. The CDR3 runs 18 residues. The trim removed 4 bases at V and 7 bases at J, leaving 17 bases unmatched. Germline V lookup: CDR1 MGHRA, CDR2 YSYEKL.

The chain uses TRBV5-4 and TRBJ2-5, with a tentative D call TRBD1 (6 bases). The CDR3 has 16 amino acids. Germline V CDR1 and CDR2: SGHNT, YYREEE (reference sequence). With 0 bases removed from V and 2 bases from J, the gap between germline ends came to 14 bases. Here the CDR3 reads CASSLATGQGQETQYF. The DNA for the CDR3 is TGTGCCAGCAGCTTGGCCACGGGGCAGGGGCAAGAGACCCAGTACTTC.

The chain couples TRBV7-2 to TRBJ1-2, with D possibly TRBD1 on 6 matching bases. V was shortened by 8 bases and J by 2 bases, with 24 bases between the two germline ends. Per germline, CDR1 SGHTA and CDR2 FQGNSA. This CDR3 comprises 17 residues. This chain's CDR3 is CASDLLVGGEPNYGYTF. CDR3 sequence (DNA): TGTGCCAGCGACCTCTTAGTAGGGGGTGAGCCGAACTATGGCTACACCTTC. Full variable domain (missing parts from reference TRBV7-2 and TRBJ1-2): GAGVSQSPSNKVTEKGKDVELRCDPISGHTALYWYRQSLGQGLEFLIYFQGNSAPDKSGLPSDRFSAERTGGSVSTLTIQRTQQEDSAVYLCASDLLVGGEPNYGYTFGSGTRLTVV.

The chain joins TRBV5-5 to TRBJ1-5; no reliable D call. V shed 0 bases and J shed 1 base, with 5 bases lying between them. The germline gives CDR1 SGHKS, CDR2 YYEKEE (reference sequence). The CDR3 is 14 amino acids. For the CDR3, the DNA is TGTGCCAGCAGCTTGGTTGGCAGCAATCAGCCCCAGCATTTT. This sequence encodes CASSLVGSNQPQHF.